This entry lists 14 T cell receptor beta chains sequenced from one sample in a study of blood T cell repertoires in COVID-19 (TCRdb year 2020). Libraries were made using the immunoSEQ multiplex PCR assay. TCRdb took over this immuneACCESS table, retaining in-frame rearrangements with V and J assigned. Such tables are incomplete; in checked studies, under half of the missing clones stem from an unresolved V gene, and the remainder is unexplained. Here the sample has fewer than 350,000 clones; around 89% occur a single time. Together, the top ten hold around a tenth of the sample. Sequences were obtained from PBMCs or T cells enriched from blood (not recorded which). The receptors were sampled from a woman in her forties who had recovered from COVID-19.

V usage is TRBV19 and J usage is TRBJ2-1; unclear D gene. Germline V gene data show CDR1 as LNHDA and CDR2 as SQIVND (reference sequence). V was shortened by 5 bases and J by 0 bases, with 14 bases between the two germline ends. This CDR3 comprises 16 residues. The CDR3 region has the DNA TGTGCCAGTAGTCGCCGTGAGCCTGGCTCCTACAATGAGCAGTTCTTC. This translates into CASSRREPGSYNEQFF.

V gene TRBV21-1 combines with J gene TRBJ1-1. TRBV21-1 is classified as a pseudogene. The CDR3 covers 15 residues. The CDR3 reads CASSKGGGMNTEAFF. DNA for the CDR3: TGTGCCAGCAGCAAAGGGGGGGGTATGAACACTGAAGCTTTCTTT.

The V and J genes are TRBV10-3 and TRBJ1-2; the D gene is possibly TRBD1 (5 bases). This CDR3 contains 16 residues. The V gene's germline CDR1 is ENHRY and CDR2 SYGVKD. Trimming removed 3 bases from V and 4 bases from J, with 18 bases in between. This CDR3 reads CAISDLRGSRSYGYTF. CDR3 DNA sequence: TGTGCCATCAGTGACCTCCGGGGGAGTCGAAGCTATGGCTACACCTTC.

V usage is TRBV4-3 and J usage is TRBJ1-1; D is unresolved. In germline, CDR1 is LGHNA, CDR2 YSLEER. The CDR3 loop spans 17 amino acids. V was cut by 0 bases and J by 4 bases, with 18 bases left in between. For the CDR3, the DNA is TGCGCCAGCAGCCAAGATGGGCATTCTAATAGGATCACTGAAGCTTTCTTT. This translates into CASSQDGHSNRITEAFF.

This clone was observed a handful of times. This chain uses TRBV27 with TRBJ2-7; 11 positions match TRBD1. CDR1 and CDR2 from the germline V gene are MNHEY and SMNVEV (reference sequence). The CDR3 length is 14 residues. V lost 5 bases to trimming and J lost 6 bases; unmatched junction nucleotides: 6. The CDR3 sequence is CASSGTGGYGEQYF. CDR3 in DNA: TGTGCCAGCAGTGGGACAGGGGGGTACGGCGAGCAGTACTTC.

The CDR3, as DNA: TGTGCCAGTAGTATGGGTCAGGGTTGGGGGACCCAGTACTTC. This gives the protein CASSMGQGWGTQYF. This sequence joins TRBV19 and TRBJ2-5; D might be TRBD1 (5 bases). The germline V gene has CDR1 LNHDA and CDR2 SQIVND (reference sequence). Trimming took off 3 bases at V and 7 bases at J, with 15 bases between the two ends. The CDR3 runs 14 residues.

CDR3 bases: TGTGCCAGCACCACACCGACAGTTTCTGGCTACACCTTC. Amino acids: CASTTPTVSGYTF. This chain uses TRBV2 with TRBJ1-2; TRBD1 might be the D (5 bases). With 7 bases removed from V and 7 bases from J, the gap between germline ends came to 16 bases. Germline V lookup: CDR1 SNHLY, CDR2 FYNNEI. The CDR3 has 13 residues.

In this sample, this clone turned up once. The V and J genes are TRBV13 and TRBJ2-3; tentative D call: TRBD2 (6 bases). This CDR3 comprises 15 residues. Germline assignment: CDR1 PRHDT and CDR2 FYEKMQ (reference sequence). V lost 1 base and J lost 6, with 14 bases in between. This CDR3 reads CASSLAPEGMDTQYF. In DNA, the CDR3 is TGTGCCAGCAGCTTAGCTCCGGAGGGGATGGATACGCAGTATTTT. The full variable domain, in which reference TRBV13 and TRBJ2-3 provide the parts outside the CDR3, is AAGVIQSPRHLIKEKRETATLKCYPIPRHDTVYWYQQGPGQDPQFLISFYEKMQSDKGSIPDRFSAQQFSDYHSELNMSSLELGDSALYFCASSLAPEGMDTQYFGPGTRLTVL.

The chain joins TRBV28 to TRBJ1-4; D possibly corresponds to TRBD1 (6 bases). The CDR3 runs to 12 residues. V lost 8 bases and J 12 bases, leaving 16 bases between the germline ends. CDR1 and CDR2 (germline): MDHEN, SYDVKM. The DNA for the CDR3 is TGTGCCAGCTCGTTTGCTTACAGGGAACTGTTTTTT. Encoded protein: CASSFAYRELFF.

The V call is TRBV11-3, the J call TRBJ2-1, with TRBD1 matching over 7 bases. The CDR3 totals 14 residues. V lost 1 base, J lost 5 bases, and 2 bases stayed unmatched. Germline loops: CDR1 SGHNT, CDR2 YENEEA. CDR3 region: CASSLVQGHNEQFF. In DNA, the CDR3 is TGTGCCAGCAGCTTAGTACAGGGGCACAATGAGCAGTTCTTC.

This rearrangement joins TRBV15 to TRBJ1-5, with D perhaps matching TRBD1 (5 bases). Germline V CDR1 and CDR2: LNHNV, YYDKDF (reference sequence). V dropped 4 bases and J dropped 6 bases, with 16 bases sitting between them. CDR3 length: 15 amino acids. CDR3 sequence reads: CATSIGGGEGQPQHF. In DNA, the CDR3 is TGTGCCACCAGCATCGGCGGGGGTGAAGGTCAGCCCCAGCATTTT.

The chain combines TRBV6-2 or TRBV6-3 with TRBJ1-1; TRBD1 is a possible D gene (6 bases). Trimming took 2 bases from V and 8 from J, leaving 15 bases between them. The CDR3 covers 14 residues. The V gene's germline CDR1 is MNHEY and CDR2 SVGEGT. Written as DNA, the CDR3 is TGTGCCAGCAGTTACCCCATGGGGGGGGCCGAAGCTTTCTTT. Its protein is CASSYPMGGAEAFF.

The chain joins TRBV5-6 to TRBJ2-5; D is perhaps TRBD2 (5 bases). V lost 3 bases to trimming and J lost 5 bases, with 20 bases between them. Germline V gene data show CDR1 as SGHDT and CDR2 as YYEEEE. This CDR3 has 16 amino acids. The CDR3 protein is CASSSLRRLLGETQYF. The DNA for the CDR3 is TGTGCCAGCAGCTCGCTTAGGCGTTTACTAGGGGAGACCCAGTACTTC.

The chain links TRBV18 to TRBJ2-3; TRBD1 agrees at 7 bases. V shed 5 bases, J shed 2 bases, and the junction held 7 bases outside the gene matches. The germline gives CDR1 KGHSH, CDR2 LQKENI. The CDR3 length is 15 residues. The DNA of the CDR3 is TGTGCCAGCTCAGTCCCGGGACAGCTCACAGATACGCAGTATTTT. Amino acid sequence: CASSVPGQLTDTQYF.